This T cell receptor (beta chain) was obtained from a study of post-analysis software for immune sequencing data (dated by TCRdb to the mid-2010s). The study in broad terms: Recorded disease courses included relapsing-remitting, secondary progressive and progressive-relapsing multiple sclerosis, with some patients lacking subtype annotation. A subset of samples was prepared in parallel using single-end sample barcoding, then pooled and co-amplified after Illumina adapter ligation. Patient repertoires were compared against roughly 11 previously published healthy control repertoires from donors aged 6 to 25 years. The study at large found these results: Direct clustering with F measure revealed strong co-clustering of samples prepared in the same batch, which led to a batch-effect correction. Roughly 5 TRBV segments, including TRBV5-6, TRBV5-1 and TRBV20-1, were significantly more frequent in patients than controls. The control group was slightly older than the multiple sclerosis patient group. Multiple sclerosis patients had significantly lower normalized Chao1 diversity than controls, a result that suggests substantial peripheral T-cell clonal expansion.

As encoded in the germline V gene, CDR1 is SGHTA while CDR2 is FQGNSA. The CDR3 numbers 13 residues from cysteine through phenylalanine. Only CDR3 DNA is held: 39 bases, read in frame from base 1. The V end loses 5 bases and the J end loses 8 bases, and a stretch of 13 bases separates them. This clonotype was seen a handful of times. This clone's antigen is unknown. No base-level quality is on record; no much larger clone is a single base apart. TCR beta repertoires were profiled from peripheral blood of about a dozen young patients with multiple sclerosis to demonstrate the VDJtools post-analysis software. The multiple sclerosis patients were children and adolescents ranging in age from about 6 to 17 years. Receptors were amplified or captured by PCR. The instrument given in TCRdb is Illumina HiSeq 2500. Unique molecular identifiers were incorporated into TCR beta cDNA libraries to reduce PCR and sequencing biases. Some 500,000 cDNA molecules were obtained for every 1 to 10 million input T cells, so each molecule roughly corresponded to one T cell. The same protocol used for the earlier healthy control dataset was applied to prepare and sequence the patient libraries. Within a given batch, samples were prepared together, multiplexed and sequenced on the same HiSeq lane. The published analysis was carried out like this. MIGEC was used to process the raw barcoded reads, and molecular identifier groups with only a single read were discarded before consensus assembly and CDR3 extraction. VDJtools was used for post-analysis of the clonotype tables, with diversity normalized by down-sampling every dataset to the smallest sample size. In repertoire overlap clustering, CDR3 amino acid sequences, but not nucleotide sequences, were matched to correct batch-related cross-sample contamination. TCRdb itself trimmed the public reads at Q25 with fastp, ran MiXCR and retained productive beta chains. Rows are unified per CDR3 protein, each entry keeping the most common DNA and genes. The V and J calls reflect TCRdb's pipeline rather than the authors' work. This sample holds 700,000 to 800,000 distinct CDR3 sequences; about 27% were observed only once. Under 0.7% of the sample goes to the ten largest clones.

Sequenced input: blood. The TCR was taken from a girl aged 10-17 years with multiple sclerosis. This chain joins TRBV7-2 to TRBJ2-1; a tentative D call is TRBD2 (6 bases match). This receptor has the CDR3 CASSPPGVYEQFF. The nucleotide sequence is TGTGCCAGCAGCCCCCCGGGGGTTTATGAGCAGTTCTTC.